This TCR beta chain was recovered during a study of Tregs in tolerant kidney transplant recipients (dated by TCRdb to the late 2010s). Regarding the study in general: The transplants used related donors with nonmyeloablative bone marrow transplantation, and mixed chimerism in the human trials was transient. Before combined kidney and bone marrow transplantation, this study identified donor-specific regulatory T cells using TCRbeta sequencing and then followed those same cells after transplant.

The cysteine opens and the phenylalanine closes a CDR3 of 13 amino acids. The retained sequence is limited to the CDR3, 39 bases, with the frame set at the first base. Trimming leaves V shorter by 3 bases and J shorter by 10 bases, with the junction holding 5 bases beyond the gene matches. Based on the germline V gene, the CDR1 and CDR2 sequences are MNHNS and SASEGT. The time point tag for this specimen amounts to: blood sample drawn before combined kidney and bone marrow transplant. Thawed PBMCs were FACS-sorted into unstimulated Tregs (CD4+CD25+CD127-), CD4+ non-Tregs (CD4+CD25-), CD4 cells and CD8 cells. Patients were 4 combined kidney and bone marrow transplant recipients from the ITN036ST trial, and only these trial subjects had samples available. Healthy control blood was separated into PBMCs by Ficoll density gradient and cryopreserved, and patient PBMCs were collected both before and after transplant.

Worth noting for this clone: This clone's antigen is unknown. No much larger clone is present one base from it, and per-base qualities are unavailable.

Study-wide findings and limitations: Although technical replication error seemed to be minimal, the question of biological reproducibility was not addressed directly. Expanding Tregs with activated donor B cells appeared to identify the most biologically relevant and donor-specific TCRbeta repertoire. For some patients, the PCR primers changed as time went on, which meant samples from those patients could not be compared with one another at the nucleotide level. In tolerant patients, the expansion of donor-specific Tregs was greater than global Treg expansion, suggesting that the expansion was antigen-driven rather than nonspecific. Because the study included only a small number of patients, the results must be confirmed in larger populations and under other immunosuppression protocols.

For TCRbeta CDR3 sequencing, genomic DNA was extracted from sorted cells using the QIAGEN DNeasy Blood and Tissue Kit. High-throughput TCRbeta CDR3 sequencing, which included PCR amplification with bias correction and internal controls, was done commercially through immunoSEQ. Turning to the authors' computational methods: A unique productive TCRbeta sequence was defined by the CDR3 nucleotide sequence when primers matched, and otherwise by the CDR3 amino acid sequence together with the Vbeta and Jbeta genes. To correct sorting error, sequences shared between sorted populations at a frequency ratio of 2:1 or less were removed; the rest were assigned to the higher population. A sequence was defined as donor-reactive if the sequence was expanded at least 5-fold in CFSE-low cells compared with unstimulated cells and had a frequency of at least 0.01% in CFSE-low cells. Repertoire divergence was quantified by Jensen-Shannon divergence using the top 100 TCRbeta sequences ranked by frequency. When a sample had multiple sequencing runs, each run was corrected for sorting error separately and the runs were then pooled. What TCRdb holds here is the immuneACCESS table cut down to in-frame rearrangements. Part of the clones is not present; checked against another copy, under half of the missing clones reflect an unresolved V gene, and the others are unexplained. V, J and clone size reflect that table, while D and trimming were determined from the DNA. For this sample the table gives about 94,000 clones, of which 93% were detected only once. The ten most abundant clones make up 0.35% to 0.55% of the sample.

This sequence uses TRBV6-1 and TRBJ2-2; the central 7 bases match TRBD1. This specimen consisted of CD4+ T cells from blood, obtained before the transplant. This sequence was found in a human donor who received a combined kidney and bone marrow transplant. The DNA sequence is given as TGTGCCAGCAGTGAGGCAGGGGGTCAGGAGCTGTTTTTT. This translates into CASSEAGGQELFF.